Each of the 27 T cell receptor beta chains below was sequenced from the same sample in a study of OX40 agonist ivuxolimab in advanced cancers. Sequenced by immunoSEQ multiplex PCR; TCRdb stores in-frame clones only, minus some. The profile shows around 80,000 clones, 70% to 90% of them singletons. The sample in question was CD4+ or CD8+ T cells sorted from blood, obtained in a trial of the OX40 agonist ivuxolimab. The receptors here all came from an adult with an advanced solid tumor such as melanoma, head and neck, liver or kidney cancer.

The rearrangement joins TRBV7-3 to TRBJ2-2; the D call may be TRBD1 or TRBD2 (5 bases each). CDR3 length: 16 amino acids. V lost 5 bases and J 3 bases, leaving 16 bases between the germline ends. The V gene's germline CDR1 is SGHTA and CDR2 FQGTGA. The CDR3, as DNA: TGTGCCAGCAGCGTTTACGGGACGGAATACACCGGGGAGCTGTTTTTT. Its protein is CASSVYGTEYTGELFF.

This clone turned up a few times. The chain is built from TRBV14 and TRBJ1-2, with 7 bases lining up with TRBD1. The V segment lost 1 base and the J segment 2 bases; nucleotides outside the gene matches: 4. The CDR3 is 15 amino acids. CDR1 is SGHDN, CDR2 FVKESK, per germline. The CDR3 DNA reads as TGTGCCAGCAGCCAAGGAGACAGGGTCAACTATGGCTACACCTTC. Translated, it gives CASSQGDRVNYGYTF.

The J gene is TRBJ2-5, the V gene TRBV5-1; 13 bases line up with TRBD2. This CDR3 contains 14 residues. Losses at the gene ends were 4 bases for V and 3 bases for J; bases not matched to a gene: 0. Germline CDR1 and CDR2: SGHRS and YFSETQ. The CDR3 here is CASSGTSGEETQYF. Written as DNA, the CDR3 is TGCGCCAGCAGCGGGACTAGCGGGGAAGAGACCCAGTACTTC.

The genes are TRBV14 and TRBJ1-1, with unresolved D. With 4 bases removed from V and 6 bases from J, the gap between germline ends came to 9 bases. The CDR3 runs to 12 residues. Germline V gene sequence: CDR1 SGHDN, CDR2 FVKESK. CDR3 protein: CASSPNGPEAFF. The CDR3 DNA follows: TGTGCCAGCAGCCCGAACGGCCCTGAAGCTTTCTTT.

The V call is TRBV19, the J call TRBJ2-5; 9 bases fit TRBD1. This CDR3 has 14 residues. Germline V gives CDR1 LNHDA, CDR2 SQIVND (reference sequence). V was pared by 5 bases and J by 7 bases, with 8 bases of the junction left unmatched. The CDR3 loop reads CASSPGTGTGTQYF. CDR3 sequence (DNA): TGTGCCAGTAGTCCTGGGACAGGGACCGGGACCCAGTACTTC.

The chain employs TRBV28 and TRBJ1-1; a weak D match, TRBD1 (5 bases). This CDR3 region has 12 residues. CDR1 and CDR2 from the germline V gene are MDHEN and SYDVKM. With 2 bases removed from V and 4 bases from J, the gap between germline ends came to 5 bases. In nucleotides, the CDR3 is TGTGCCAGCAGTTTAAGGGGCACTGAAGCTTTCTTT. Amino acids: CASSLRGTEAFF.

The CDR3 coding sequence is TGTGCCAGCAGCGCGGGGACTAGCGTCTCAGATACGCAGTATTTT. This gives the protein CASSAGTSVSDTQYF. The chain couples TRBV11-2 to TRBJ2-3, with 10 bases fitting TRBD2. CDR1 SGHAT and CDR2 FQNNGV come from the germline V gene. The CDR3 spans 15 residues. The V and J ends lost 5 bases and 4 bases, in that order; junction bases with no gene match: 6. Full variable domain (missing parts from reference TRBV11-2 and TRBJ2-3): EAGVAQSPRYKIIEKRQSVAFWCNPISGHATLYWYQQILGQGPKLLIQFQNNGVVDDSQLPKDRFSAERLKGVDSTLKIQPAKLEDSAVYLCASSAGTSVSDTQYFGPGTRLTVL.

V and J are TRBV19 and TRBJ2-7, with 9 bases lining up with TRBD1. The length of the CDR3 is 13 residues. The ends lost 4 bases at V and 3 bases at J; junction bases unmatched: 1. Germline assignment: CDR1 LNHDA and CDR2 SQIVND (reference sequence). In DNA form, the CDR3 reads TGTGCCAGTAGTACGACAGGGGGCTACGAGCAGTACTTC. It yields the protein CASSTTGGYEQYF.

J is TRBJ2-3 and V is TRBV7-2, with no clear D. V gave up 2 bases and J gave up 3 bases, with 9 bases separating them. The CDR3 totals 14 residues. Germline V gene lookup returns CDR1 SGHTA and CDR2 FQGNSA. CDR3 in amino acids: CASSLMAGTDTQYF. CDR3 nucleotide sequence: TGTGCCAGCAGCTTAATGGCAGGAACAGATACGCAGTATTTT. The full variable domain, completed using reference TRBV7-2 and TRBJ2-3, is GAGVSQSPSNKVTEKGKDVELRCDPISGHTALYWYRQSLGQGLEFLIYFQGNSAPDKSGLPSDRFSAERTGGSVSTLTIQRTQQEDSAVYLCASSLMAGTDTQYFGPGTRLTVL.

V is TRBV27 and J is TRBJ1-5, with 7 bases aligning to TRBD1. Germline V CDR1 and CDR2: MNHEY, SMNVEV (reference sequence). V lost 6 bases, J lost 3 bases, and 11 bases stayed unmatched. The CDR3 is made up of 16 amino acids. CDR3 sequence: CASSRRGGQNNQPQHF. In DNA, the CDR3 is TGTGCCAGCAGCAGACGCGGGGGACAGAACAATCAGCCCCAGCATTTT.

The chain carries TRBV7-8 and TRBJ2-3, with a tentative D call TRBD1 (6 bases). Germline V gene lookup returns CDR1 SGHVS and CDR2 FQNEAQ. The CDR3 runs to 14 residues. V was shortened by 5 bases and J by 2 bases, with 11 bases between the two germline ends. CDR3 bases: TGTGCCAGCAGCCCTGGACAGTACACAGATACGCAGTATTTT. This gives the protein CASSPGQYTDTQYF. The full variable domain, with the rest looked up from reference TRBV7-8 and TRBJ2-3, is GAGVSQSPRYKVAKRGQDVALRCDPISGHVSLFWYQQALGQGPEFLTYFQNEAQLDKSGLPSDRFFAERPEGSVSTLKIQRTQQEDSAVYLCASSPGQYTDTQYFGPGTRLTVL.

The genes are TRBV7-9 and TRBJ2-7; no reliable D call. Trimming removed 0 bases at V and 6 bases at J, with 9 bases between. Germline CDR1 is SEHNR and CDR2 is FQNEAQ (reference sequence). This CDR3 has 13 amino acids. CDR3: CASSLALGGEQYF. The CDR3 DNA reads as TGTGCCAGCAGCTTAGCGCTTGGTGGCGAGCAGTACTTC. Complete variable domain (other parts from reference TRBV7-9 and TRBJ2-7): DTGVSQNPRHKITKRGQNVTFRCDPISEHNRLYWYRQTLGQGPEFLTYFQNEAQLEKSRLLSDRFSAERPKGSFSTLEIQRTEQGDSAMYLCASSLALGGEQYFGPGTRLTVT.

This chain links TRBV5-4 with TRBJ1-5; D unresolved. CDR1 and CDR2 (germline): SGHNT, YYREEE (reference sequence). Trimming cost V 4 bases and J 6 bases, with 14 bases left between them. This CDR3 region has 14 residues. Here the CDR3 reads CASSPTGVLQPQHF. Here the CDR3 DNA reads TGTGCCAGCAGCCCAACGGGAGTGCTTCAGCCCCAGCATTTT.

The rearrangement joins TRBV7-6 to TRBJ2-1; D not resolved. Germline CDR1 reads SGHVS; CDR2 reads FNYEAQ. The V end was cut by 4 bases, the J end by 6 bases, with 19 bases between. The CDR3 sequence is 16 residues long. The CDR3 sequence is CASSSVRSPRGNEQFF. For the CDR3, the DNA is TGTGCCAGCAGCTCCGTGCGAAGTCCTAGAGGCAATGAGCAGTTCTTC.

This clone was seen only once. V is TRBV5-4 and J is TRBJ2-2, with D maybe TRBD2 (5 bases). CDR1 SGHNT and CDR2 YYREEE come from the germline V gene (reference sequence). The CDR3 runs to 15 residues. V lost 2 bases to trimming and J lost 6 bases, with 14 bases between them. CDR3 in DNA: TGTGCCAGCAGCTTCGGGGTGGGGTACTCCGGGGAGCTGTTTTTT. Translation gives CASSFGVGYSGELFF.

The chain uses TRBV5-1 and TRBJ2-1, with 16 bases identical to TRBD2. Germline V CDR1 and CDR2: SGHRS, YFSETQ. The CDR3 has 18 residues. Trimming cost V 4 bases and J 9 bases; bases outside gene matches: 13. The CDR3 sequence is CASSITPGLAGGGSEQFF. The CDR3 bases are TGCGCCAGCAGCATAACCCCGGGACTAGCGGGAGGGGGTAGTGAGCAGTTCTTC.

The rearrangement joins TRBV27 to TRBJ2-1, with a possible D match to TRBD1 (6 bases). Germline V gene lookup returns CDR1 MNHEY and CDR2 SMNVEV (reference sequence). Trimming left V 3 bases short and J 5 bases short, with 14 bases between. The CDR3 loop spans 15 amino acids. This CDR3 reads CASSFRPGEHNEQFF. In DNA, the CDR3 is TGTGCCAGCAGTTTTCGGCCAGGGGAACACAATGAGCAGTTCTTC.

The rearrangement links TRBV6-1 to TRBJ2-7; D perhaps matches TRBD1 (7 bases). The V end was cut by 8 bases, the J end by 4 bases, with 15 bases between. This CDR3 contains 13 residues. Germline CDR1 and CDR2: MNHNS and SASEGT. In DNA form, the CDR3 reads TGTGCCAGCTCAGGAGGGGGCTTGTACGAGCAGTACTTC. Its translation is CASSGGGLYEQYF.

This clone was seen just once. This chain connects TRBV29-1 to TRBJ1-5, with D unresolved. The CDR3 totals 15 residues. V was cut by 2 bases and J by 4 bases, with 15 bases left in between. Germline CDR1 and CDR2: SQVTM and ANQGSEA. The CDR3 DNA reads TGCAGCGTTGAAATTTCCGGGGTTCCGAATCAGCCCCAGCATTTT. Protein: CSVEISGVPNQPQHF.

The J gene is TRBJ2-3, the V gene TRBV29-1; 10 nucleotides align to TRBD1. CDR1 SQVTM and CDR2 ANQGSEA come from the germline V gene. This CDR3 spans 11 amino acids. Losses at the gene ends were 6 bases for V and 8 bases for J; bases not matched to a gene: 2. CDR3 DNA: TGCAGCGTGCGGACAGGGGGTACGCAGTATTTT. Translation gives CSVRTGGTQYF.

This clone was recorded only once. The CDR3 spells CASSYSLSFSQQYF. The DNA for the CDR3 is TGTGCCAGCAGTTACTCGTTGTCCTTCTCTCAGCAGTACTTC. The genes are TRBV6-6 and TRBJ2-7; D is ambiguous. In germline, CDR1 is MNHNY, CDR2 SVGAGI (reference sequence). This CDR3 spans 14 amino acids. Trimming took 0 bases from V and 8 from J, leaving 14 bases between them.

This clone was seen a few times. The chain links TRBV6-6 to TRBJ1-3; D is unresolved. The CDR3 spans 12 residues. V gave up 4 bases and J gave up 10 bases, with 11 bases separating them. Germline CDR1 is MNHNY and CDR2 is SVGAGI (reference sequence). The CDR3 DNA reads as TGTGCCAGCAGTTCGGCAGCTACTACCATATATTTT. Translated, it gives CASSSAATTIYF.

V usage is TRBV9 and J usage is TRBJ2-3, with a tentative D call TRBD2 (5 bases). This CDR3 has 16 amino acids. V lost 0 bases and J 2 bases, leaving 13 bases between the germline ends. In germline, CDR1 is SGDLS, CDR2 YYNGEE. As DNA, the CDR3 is TGTGCCAGCAGCGTAGATTTAGGGCGGGCCACAGATACGCAGTATTTT. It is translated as CASSVDLGRATDTQYF.

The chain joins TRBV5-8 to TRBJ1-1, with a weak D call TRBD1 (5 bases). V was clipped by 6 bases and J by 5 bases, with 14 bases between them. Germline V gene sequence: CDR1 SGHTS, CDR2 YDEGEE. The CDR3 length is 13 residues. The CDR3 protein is CASTRTRGTEAFF. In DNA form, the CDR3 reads TGTGCCAGCACCAGAACTCGGGGGACTGAAGCTTTCTTT.

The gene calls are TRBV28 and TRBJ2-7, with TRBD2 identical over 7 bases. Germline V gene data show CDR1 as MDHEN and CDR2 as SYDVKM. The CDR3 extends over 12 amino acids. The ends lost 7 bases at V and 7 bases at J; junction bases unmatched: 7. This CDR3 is CASKTSRIEQYF. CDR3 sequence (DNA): TGTGCCAGCAAGACTAGCAGGATTGAGCAGTACTTC. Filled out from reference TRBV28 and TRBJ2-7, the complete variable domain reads DVKVTQSSRYLVKRTGEKVFLECVQDMDHENMFWYRQDPGLGLRLIYFSYDVKMKEKGDIPEGYSVSREKKERFSLILESASTNQTSMYLCASKTSRIEQYFGPGTRLTVT.

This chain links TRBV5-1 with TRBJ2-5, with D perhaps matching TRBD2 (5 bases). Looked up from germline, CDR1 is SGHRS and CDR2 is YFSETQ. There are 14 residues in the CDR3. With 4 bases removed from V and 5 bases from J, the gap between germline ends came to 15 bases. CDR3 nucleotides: TGCGCCAGCAGCCTCACTAGGAGTGGGGAGACCCAGTACTTC. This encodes CASSLTRSGETQYF.

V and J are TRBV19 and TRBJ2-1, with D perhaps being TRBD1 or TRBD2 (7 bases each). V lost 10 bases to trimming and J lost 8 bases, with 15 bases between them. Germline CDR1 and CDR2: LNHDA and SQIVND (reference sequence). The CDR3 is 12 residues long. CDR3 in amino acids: CATREGAYEQFF. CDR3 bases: TGTGCCACCAGGGAGGGGGCGTATGAGCAGTTCTTC.